This T cell receptor (beta chain) emerged from a study of Graves' ophthalmopathy and Graves' hyperthyroidism. Using RNA transcripts, the TCR beta CDR3 regions were amplified. The library came from an HTBI-primed first-round RT-PCR and a second-round multiplex PCR. TCRdb used MiXCR to reprocess the multiplex PCR reads, holding one entry per CDR3 protein. The sample consists of around 1,200,000 distinct CDR3 sequences, 35% to 40% of them appearing once. The V end lost 4 bases, the J end lost 0 bases, and 9 bases lay between the germline ends. There are 14 residues in the CDR3. The V gene's germline CDR1 is KGHDR and CDR2 SFDVKD. This clonotype occurred many times. Excluded were patients with other autoimmune diseases, uncontrolled infections, pregnancy or lactation.

The specimen was peripheral blood or thyroid tissue (not recorded which). This TCR came from an adult man with Graves' hyperthyroidism. The V call is TRBV24-1, the J call TRBJ2-7; no clear D gene. This CDR3 is CATSDNSFSYEQYF. CDR3 coding DNA: TGTGCCACCAGTGACAACAGTTTCTCCTACGAGCAGTACTTC.